These 12 T cell receptor beta chains were sequenced from one sample in a study of blood T cell repertoires in COVID-19 (dated by TCRdb to the early 2020s). The library relied on the immunoSEQ multiplex PCR assay. Drawn from immuneACCESS, this table holds only the in-frame rearrangements with V and J called that TCRdb kept. Clones are partly lost; checked studies trace under half to an unresolved V gene and leave the rest unexplained. The sample table records tens of thousands of clones; roughly 86% of these occur just once. The ten largest clonotypes hold around a third of the sample. The source material was peripheral blood. These receptors were collected from a man aged 65 to 85 with acute or convalescent COVID-19.

The rearrangement links TRBV6-6 to TRBJ1-4, with a weak D call TRBD1 (6 bases). V was trimmed by 4 bases and J by 0 bases, leaving 9 bases between them. The CDR3 runs to 15 residues. The germline CDR1 and CDR2 sequences are MNHNY and SVGAGI (reference sequence). The CDR3 here is CASSSQGATNEKLFF. DNA of the CDR3: TGTGCCAGCAGTTCACAGGGTGCAACTAATGAAAAACTGTTTTTT.

This chain joins TRBV11-2 and TRBJ1-2; D call uncertain. V was trimmed by 2 bases and J by 9 bases, leaving 19 bases between them. Germline V CDR1 and CDR2: SGHAT, FQNNGV. CDR3 size: 15 residues. The CDR3 protein is CASSLRSQNYGSYTF. The CDR3 coding sequence is TGTGCCAGCAGCTTAAGAAGTCAGAACTATGGTAGCTACACCTTC.

The chain carries TRBV5-1 and TRBJ1-3; 7 bases align to TRBD1. Looked up from germline, CDR1 is SGHRS and CDR2 is YFSETQ. The junction had 4 bases not matched to a gene; V was cut back by 4 bases and J by 0 bases. There are 15 residues in the CDR3. CDR3 nucleotides: TGCGCCAGCAGCCGGGACAGCACCTCTGGAAACACCATATATTTT. Its translation is CASSRDSTSGNTIYF.

CDR3 sequence (DNA): TGCGCCAGCAGCTTGGTAGGGGGACAGGGTGGCTCCTACGAGCAGTACTTC. Translating it yields CASSLVGGQGGSYEQYF. The chain employs TRBV5-1 and TRBJ2-7; 9 positions match TRBD1. The CDR3 spans 17 residues. Losses at the gene ends were 0 bases for V and 0 bases for J; bases not matched to a gene: 7. Germline V gene sequence: CDR1 SGHRS, CDR2 YFSETQ.

The V gene is TRBV9, the J gene TRBJ2-1; 10 nucleotides align to TRBD2. The CDR3 is 19 residues long. Germline CDR1 reads SGDLS; CDR2 reads YYNGEE. With 0 bases clipped from V and 0 bases from J, the junction kept 9 bases outside the gene matches. CDR3 sequence (DNA): TGTGCCAGCAGCGTAGGGGTCCTAGCGGGGGATCCCTCCTACAATGAGCAGTTCTTC. Translated: CASSVGVLAGDPSYNEQFF.

The genes are TRBV30 and TRBJ1-2; a possible D gene is TRBD1 (5 bases). The CDR3 totals 11 residues. The V end was cut by 2 bases, the J end by 6 bases, with 7 bases between. The germline V gene encodes CDR1 GTSNPN and CDR2 SVGIG (reference sequence). DNA of the CDR3: TGTGCCTGGAGTCCGGGGGATGGCTACACCTTC. The encoded protein is CAWSPGDGYTF.

This chain uses TRBV5-8 with TRBJ1-5, with a tentative D call TRBD1 (6 bases). V was shortened by 5 bases and J by 7 bases, with 16 bases between the two germline ends. CDR3 length: 14 residues. CDR1 and CDR2 from the germline V gene are SGHTS and YDEGEE. Written as DNA, the CDR3 is TGTGCCAGCAGTTTCGACAGGACCAGACAGCCCCAGCATTTT. Translation: CASSFDRTRQPQHF.

CDR3 sequence reads: CASSSHGQGLADLRETQYF. As DNA, the CDR3 is TGTGCCAGCAGTTCCCACGGACAGGGACTAGCGGACTTACGAGAGACCCAGTACTTC. This chain joins TRBV28 and TRBJ2-5; TRBD2 aligns across 11 bases. The V gene end was trimmed by 4 bases and the J gene end by 4 bases; junction bases not matched to a gene: 17. This CDR3 comprises 19 residues. The germline V gene has CDR1 MDHEN and CDR2 SYDVKM.

The chain uses TRBV28 and TRBJ2-2; the match to TRBD2 covers 8 bases. Germline V gene data show CDR1 as MDHEN and CDR2 as SYDVKM. CDR3 length: 13 amino acids. The V segment lost 8 bases and the J segment 4 bases; nucleotides outside the gene matches: 3. CDR3 amino acids: CASRRGGTGELFF. For the CDR3, the DNA is TGTGCCAGCCGCCGGGGGGGCACCGGGGAGCTGTTTTTT. The variable domain in full, with the rest retrieved from reference TRBV28 and TRBJ2-2, is DVKVTQSSRYLVKRTGEKVFLECVQDMDHENMFWYRQDPGLGLRLIYFSYDVKMKEKGDIPEGYSVSREKKERFSLILESASTNQTSMYLCASRRGGTGELFFGEGSRLTVL.

V is TRBV25-1 and J is TRBJ2-1; TRBD2 matches at 10 bases. V lost 3 bases, J lost 2 bases, and 1 base stayed unmatched. The V gene's germline CDR1 is MGHDK and CDR2 SYGVNS. The CDR3 is made up of 15 amino acids. The CDR3 DNA is TGTGCCAGCAGTGATAGCGGGGGGACCTACAATGAGCAGTTCTTC. The encoded protein is CASSDSGGTYNEQFF.

The gene calls are TRBV7-8 and TRBJ2-7, with D unclear. V was cut by 2 bases and J by 0 bases, with 8 bases left in between. Germline CDR1 and CDR2: SGHVS and FQNEAQ. The CDR3 consists of 14 residues. The CDR3 sequence: CASSLTQVSYEQYF. CDR3 bases: TGTGCCAGCAGCTTAACGCAGGTCTCCTACGAGCAGTACTTC.

The CDR3 here is CASSILGLGEQFF. For the CDR3, the DNA is TGTGCCAGCAGCATACTAGGACTGGGTGAGCAGTTCTTC. The rearrangement joins TRBV9 to TRBJ2-1, with a weak D call TRBD2 (5 bases). The CDR3 contains 13 residues. V lost 4 bases, J lost 9 bases, and 14 bases lay in between. Germline loops: CDR1 SGDLS, CDR2 YYNGEE.